A single sample is the source of the 2 T cell receptor beta chains below, sequenced in a study of neurological immune-mediated disorders. From the 5' RACE reads, TCRdb called clonotypes with MiXCR, one entry per CDR3 protein. The sample has tens of thousands of distinct CDR3 sequences; around 2.9% are singletons. Input material: PBMCs. The receptors were sampled from a woman in her forties or fifties with multiple sclerosis.

As regards this clonotype: One base away lies a much larger clone, so this may be a sequencing read error. This sequence joins TRBV2 and TRBJ1-6; TRBD1 matches 8 bases. This CDR3 is 14 amino acids long. Germline CDR1 reads SNHLY; CDR2 reads FYNNEI. As DNA, the CDR3 is TGTGCCAGCAGGTGGGACAGGACTGATTCACCCCTCAACTTT. Translation gives CASRWDRTDSPLNF.

This clonotype was recorded many times. In DNA, the CDR3 is TGTGCCAGCAGCGTCACGGGTTCTGGAAACACCATATATTTT. Its protein product is CASSVTGSGNTIYF. This sequence joins TRBV7-2 and TRBJ1-3, with no clear D. This CDR3 spans 14 amino acids. Trimming removed 5 bases at V and 1 base at J, with 9 bases between. Germline V gene data show CDR1 as SGHTA and CDR2 as FQGNSA.